What follows are 26 T cell receptor beta chains derived from one specimen sequenced in a study of blood T cells in healthy people across ages. Next came a second PCR, run for about 6 to 11 cycles, which used a sample-barcoded 5' primer along with a J-beta primer mix. TCRdb reprocessed the 5' RACE reads via MiXCR and lists one record per CDR3 protein. The profile shows 980,000 or so distinct CDR3 sequences, 45% to 50% of them singletons. Material: blood. The receptors come from a man aged 30 to 45 in good health.

The chain links TRBV12-3 or TRBV12-4 to TRBJ2-3, with D perhaps TRBD1 or TRBD2 (6 bases each). V lost 4 bases to trimming and J lost 5 bases, with 16 bases between them. CDR3 length equals 15 residues. CDR3 nucleotide sequence: TGTGCCAGCAGTTCTGGGTCCGGGGGCCAAGATACGCAGTATTTT. Amino acid sequence: CASSSGSGGQDTQYF.

The chain is built from TRBV5-1 and TRBJ1-2, with a tentative D call TRBD1 (5 bases). V was trimmed by 3 bases and J by 8 bases, leaving 23 bases between them. The CDR3 totals 16 residues. Germline V gene lookup returns CDR1 SGHRS and CDR2 YFSETQ. CDR3 amino acids: CASSSDGTRDLTGYTF. CDR3 coding DNA: TGCGCCAGCAGCTCCGACGGGACCAGGGACCTTACGGGCTACACCTTC.

This chain connects TRBV6-6 to TRBJ2-5, with D possibly being TRBD1 (5 bases). The end of the DNA fits TRBJ2-7 better, so the J call may be wrong. The germline V gene encodes CDR1 MNHNY and CDR2 SVGAGI (reference sequence). The CDR3 is 14 residues long. CDR3 DNA: TGTGCCAGCAGTTACTCGAGTACAGGCTACGAGCAGTACTTC. Protein product: CASSYSSTGYEQYF.

The CDR3 sequence is CASGDNIQYF. CDR3 DNA: TGTGCCAGCGGGGACAACATTCAGTACTTC. The chain joins TRBV6-1 to TRBJ2-7; the D call may be TRBD1 or TRBD2 (5 bases each). The last part of the DNA fits TRBJ2-4 better; the J call may be wrong. Germline values: CDR1 MNHNS, CDR2 SASEGT. The CDR3 runs 10 residues.

The V call is TRBV12-3 or TRBV12-4, the J call TRBJ2-7; unclear D gene. V was pared by 6 bases and J by 4 bases, with 19 bases between. The CDR3 sequence is 15 residues long. CDR3 nucleotides: TGTGCCAGCAGCATCTTGGACCGCCTAGGTTACGAGCAGTACTTC. It yields the protein CASSILDRLGYEQYF.

The chain combines TRBV5-1 with TRBJ2-3, with D uncertain. The CDR3 spans 14 residues. Germline lookup yields CDR1 SGHRS and CDR2 YFSETQ. V dropped 0 bases and J dropped 10 bases, with 15 bases sitting between them. CDR3 loop: CASSLGSSTDPQYF. The CDR3 coding sequence is TGCGCCAGCAGCTTGGGGTCCAGCACGGATCCGCAGTATTTT.

As for this clonotype: A read error is possible here, since a much larger clone lies one base away. The chain has TRBV6-4 and TRBJ2-1; D might be TRBD2 (6 bases). The DNA end is a closer match to TRBJ2-7, so the J assignment may be wrong. The germline V gene has CDR1 MRHNA and CDR2 SNTAGT. The length of the CDR3 is 15 residues. CDR3: CASSDSSGSYNEQYF. The CDR3, as DNA: TGTGCCAGCAGTGACTCTAGCGGCTCCTACAATGAGCAGTACTTC.

This clonotype was counted only a few times. The J gene is TRBJ2-3, the V gene TRBV11-2; the match to TRBD2 covers 12 bases. The V gene's germline CDR1 is SGHAT and CDR2 FQNNGV. With V trimmed by 2 bases and J by 4 bases, 19 bases remained unmatched. This CDR3 region has 21 residues. CDR3: CASSLFEASLAGGLRADTQYF. CDR3 sequence (DNA): TGTGCCAGCAGCTTATTTGAGGCGTCCCTAGCGGGGGGGCTCAGAGCAGATACGCAGTATTTT.

In this sample, this clonotype turned up a few times. V usage is TRBV9 and J usage is TRBJ2-1; 9 positions match TRBD2. The CDR3 contains 18 residues. CDR1 and CDR2 (germline): SGDLS, YYNGEE. Germline trimming cut 1 base from V and 5 bases from J; bases unmatched to any gene: 13. Here the CDR3 reads CASSVFGITAGGNNEQFF. The DNA of the CDR3 is TGTGCCAGCAGCGTATTTGGTATAACAGCGGGGGGTAACAATGAGCAGTTCTTC.

J is TRBJ2-5 and V is TRBV2, with TRBD1 identical over 10 bases. Germline V CDR1 and CDR2: SNHLY, FYNNEI. Trimming removed 4 bases from V and 0 bases from J; junction bases left unmatched: 2. The CDR3 is made up of 15 amino acids. The DNA for the CDR3 is TGTGCCAGCAGTGTGGACAGGGGGTACCAAGAGACCCAGTACTTC. Translated, it gives CASSVDRGYQETQYF.

This chain links TRBV9 with TRBJ2-3; 10 positions agree with TRBD2. Trimming at V came to 1 base and at J to 5 bases, leaving 10 bases not matched to a gene. This CDR3 has 17 amino acids. CDR1 is SGDLS and CDR2 is YYNGEE in the germline V gene. DNA for the CDR3: TGTGCCAGCAGCGTACATAGCGGGGGGCGCCTCTTAGATACGCAGTATTTT. This gives the protein CASSVHSGGRLLDTQYF.

The chain joins TRBV6-6 to TRBJ2-2; possible D gene TRBD2, 5 bases. CDR1 is MNHNY, CDR2 SVGAGI, per germline (reference sequence). The V end was cut by 4 bases, the J end by 2 bases, with 17 bases between. The CDR3 runs 17 residues. CDR3 nucleotides: TGTGCCAGCAGTTCCTTTACAGCTGGACTTAACACCGGGGAGCTGTTTTTT. Translating it yields CASSSFTAGLNTGELFF.

The rearrangement links TRBV27 to TRBJ2-7, with 7 bases fitting TRBD1. Trimming at V came to 5 bases and at J to 0 bases, leaving 7 bases not matched to a gene. Germline V gene data show CDR1 as MNHEY and CDR2 as SMNVEV (reference sequence). The CDR3 has 15 residues. The CDR3 DNA is TGTGCCAGCAGTAAGACCGGGACAGTCTCCTACGAGCAGTACTTC. Protein product: CASSKTGTVSYEQYF.

The chain couples TRBV12-3 or TRBV12-4 to TRBJ1-4, with TRBD1 as a possible D gene (5 bases). Trimming took off 0 bases at V and 6 bases at J, with 14 bases between the two ends. CDR3 size: 16 residues. The CDR3 sequence: CASSLARGIQDEKLFF. The CDR3 DNA reads TGTGCCAGCAGTTTAGCGCGGGGGATTCAGGATGAAAAACTGTTTTTT.

V and J are TRBV13 and TRBJ2-1; no clear D gene. With 1 base removed from V and 3 bases from J, the gap between germline ends came to 7 bases. Germline-derived CDR1 and CDR2 are PRHDT and FYEKMQ (reference sequence). This CDR3 spans 14 amino acids. CDR3 sequence (DNA): TGTGCCAGCAGCTTAGATTACGGCTACAATGAGCAGTTCTTC. Protein: CASSLDYGYNEQFF.

This clonotype was detected a few times. The chain couples TRBV15 to TRBJ2-3, with D perhaps matching TRBD2 (5 bases). The CDR3 contains 19 residues. The germline gives CDR1 LNHNV, CDR2 YYDKDF (reference sequence). V dropped 1 base and J dropped 2 bases, with 22 bases sitting between them. DNA of the CDR3: TGTGCCACCAGCAGAGGAGTAGGGTCAGCGGTGATATTCACAGATACGCAGTATTTT. This encodes CATSRGVGSAVIFTDTQYF.

This clonotype has more than one count but fewer than ten. The chain is built from TRBV6-6 and TRBJ2-7; no clear D. There are 12 residues in the CDR3. V was shortened by 2 bases and J by 4 bases, with 6 bases between the two germline ends. Germline assignment: CDR1 MNHNY and CDR2 SVGAGI (reference sequence). The DNA of the CDR3 is TGTGCCAGCAGTTACAAGGTATACGAGCAGTACTTC. Residues: CASSYKVYEQYF.

V is TRBV5-1 and J is TRBJ2-7, with 11 nucleotides matching TRBD1. Germline CDR1 and CDR2: SGHRS and YFSETQ. The CDR3 totals 15 residues. Germline trimming cut 4 bases from V and 4 bases from J; bases unmatched to any gene: 7. This chain's CDR3 is CASSAGTGGEYEQYF. The CDR3 DNA sequence: TGCGCCAGCAGCGCGGGGACAGGGGGTGAATACGAGCAGTACTTC.

The gene calls are TRBV7-2 and TRBJ2-1, with D perhaps TRBD1 (6 bases). Deletions cut 7 bases from V and 1 base from J, with 14 bases between. The germline V gene has CDR1 SGHTA and CDR2 FQGNSA. The CDR3 extends over 15 amino acids. The CDR3 nucleotides read TGTGCCAGCACCCCGGACAGCCGTTCCTACAATGAGCAGTTCTTC. Its translation is CASTPDSRSYNEQFF.

The chain uses TRBV6-6 and TRBJ2-3; D is perhaps TRBD1 or TRBD2 (5 bases each). The germline V gene has CDR1 MNHNY and CDR2 SVGAGI (reference sequence). V was shortened by 6 bases and J by 5 bases, with 18 bases between the two germline ends. This CDR3 comprises 15 residues. The CDR3 region is CASRWDGDFGDTQYF. The DNA of the CDR3 is TGTGCCAGCAGATGGGACGGGGATTTTGGAGATACGCAGTATTTT.

This clonotype was detected ten times or more. V is TRBV6-2 or TRBV6-3 and J is TRBJ2-1; no clear D. The CDR3 covers 15 residues. Germline assignment: CDR1 MNHEY and CDR2 SVGEGT. V was pared by 3 bases and J by 0 bases, with 9 bases between. The CDR3 region is CASSYRVSSYNEQFF. The CDR3 DNA reads TGTGCCAGCAGTTATAGGGTTAGCTCCTACAATGAGCAGTTCTTC.

The gene calls are TRBV30 and TRBJ2-1; 11 nucleotides match TRBD2. Germline trimming cut 3 bases from V and 6 bases from J; bases unmatched to any gene: 1. CDR1 is GTSNPN and CDR2 is SVGIG in the germline V gene (reference sequence). This CDR3 spans 13 amino acids. In DNA, the CDR3 is TGTGCCTGGAGGCTAGCGGGGGGCAATGAGCAGTTCTTC. Its translation: CAWRLAGGNEQFF.

The rearrangement links TRBV3-1 to TRBJ2-1; TRBD2 is a possible D gene (6 bases). The CDR3 has 13 amino acids. Trimming stripped 8 bases from V and 6 bases from J, with 14 bases between. Looked up from germline, CDR1 is LGHDT and CDR2 is YNNKEL (reference sequence). DNA of the CDR3: TGTGCCAGCGGGGGACTGATCCCCAATGAGCAGTTCTTC. Residues: CASGGLIPNEQFF.

The genes are TRBV6-1 and TRBJ2-1; tentative D call: TRBD2 (6 bases). Germline-derived CDR1 and CDR2 are MNHNS and SASEGT. V lost 2 bases and J 9 bases, leaving 11 bases between the germline ends. The CDR3 contains 13 residues. The CDR3 loop reads CASSESRGGEQFF. The CDR3 DNA reads TGTGCCAGCAGTGAATCTCGGGGAGGTGAGCAGTTCTTC.

V and J are TRBV20-1 and TRBJ1-2, with D maybe TRBD1 (6 bases). This CDR3 is 15 amino acids long. In germline, CDR1 is DFQATT, CDR2 SNEGSKA (reference sequence). The V gene lost 5 bases and the J gene lost 2 bases, with 18 bases spanning the gap. CDR3 DNA sequence: TGCAGTGCTGGCCTGCAGGGGTCTTTCAACTATGGCTACACCTTC. This translates into CSAGLQGSFNYGYTF.

The rearrangement joins TRBV4-3 to TRBJ2-7; maybe TRBD2 (7 bases). CDR3 size: 15 residues. Trimming cost V 2 bases and J 6 bases, with 17 bases left between them. Per the germline V gene, CDR1 is LGHNA and CDR2 is YSLEER. Written as DNA, the CDR3 is TGCGCCAGCAGCCAAATGGGGGGGGGCGGATCCGAGCAGTACTTC. Translating gives CASSQMGGGGSEQYF.